One sample yielded the 21 T cell receptor beta chains listed below, sequenced in a study of blood T cell repertoires in COVID-19. Sequencing was performed with immunoSEQ multiplex PCR; in TCRdb, only in-frame clones are kept and a portion is missing. Here the sample spans fewer than 250,000 clones, about nine tenths being singletons. The sample consisted of peripheral blood. The receptors come from a middle-aged man with COVID-19, enrolled during active disease.

CDR3 region: CASSDGTGGTYGYTF. CDR3 coding DNA: TGTGCCAGCAGCGACGGGACAGGGGGGACCTATGGCTACACCTTC. J is TRBJ1-2 and V is TRBV5-8, with 11 bases identical to TRBD1. The CDR3 loop spans 15 amino acids. The V and J ends lost 4 bases and 4 bases, in that order; junction bases with no gene match: 6. Germline CDR1 and CDR2: SGHTS and YDEGEE. Complete variable domain (other parts from reference TRBV5-8 and TRBJ1-2): EAGVTQSPTHLIKTRGQQATLRCSPISGHTSVYWYQQALGLGLQFLLWYDEGEERNRGNFPPRFSGRQFPNYSSELNVNALELEDSALYLCASSDGTGGTYGYTFGSGTRLTVV.

This chain uses TRBV27 with TRBJ2-5; possibly TRBD1 for D (6 bases). The CDR3 runs to 15 residues. From germline, CDR1 is MNHEY and CDR2 SMNVEV (reference sequence). V lost 0 bases, J lost 1 base, and 9 bases lay in between. CDR3 residues: CASSLSRTVQETQYF. DNA for the CDR3: TGTGCCAGCAGTTTATCTCGGACAGTCCAAGAGACCCAGTACTTC.

The chain carries TRBV19 and TRBJ2-5; TRBD2 matches 7 bases. V lost 7 bases to trimming and J lost 4 bases; unmatched junction nucleotides: 3. The germline V gene encodes CDR1 LNHDA and CDR2 SQIVND (reference sequence). This CDR3 is 12 amino acids long. CDR3 protein: CASKGGPETQYF. CDR3 DNA: TGTGCCAGTAAGGGAGGGCCAGAGACCCAGTACTTC.

To note about this clone: Other DNA sequences in this specimen translate into the identical CDR3. V and J are TRBV7-2 and TRBJ1-2; the match to TRBD1 covers 11 bases. In germline, CDR1 is SGHTA, CDR2 FQGNSA. The CDR3 spans 15 residues. V shed 5 bases, J shed 1 base, and the junction held 3 bases outside the gene matches. The CDR3, as DNA: TGTGCCAGCAGCCTGGGACAGGGGGGTAACTATGGCTACACCTTC. This codes for CASSLGQGGNYGYTF.

The genes are TRBV29-1 and TRBJ2-7, with TRBD1 matching over 7 bases. The CDR3 runs 16 residues. The J segment lost 0 bases and the V segment lost 5 bases, leaving 13 bases of the junction unmatched. The V gene's germline CDR1 is SQVTM and CDR2 ANQGSEA. This CDR3 reads CSVLEKADRVSYEQYF. The CDR3 DNA is TGCAGCGTTCTGGAAAAGGCCGACAGGGTCTCCTACGAGCAGTACTTC.

The chain combines TRBV14 with TRBJ1-2, with no clear D. V was shortened by 3 bases and J by 4 bases, with 12 bases between the two germline ends. Germline lookup yields CDR1 SGHDN and CDR2 FVKESK. The CDR3 length is 14 residues. CDR3 nucleotide sequence: TGTGCCAGCAGCCACCTCGGGGAGAGCTATGGCTACACCTTC. The encoded protein is CASSHLGESYGYTF. Complete variable domain (other parts from reference TRBV14 and TRBJ1-2): EAGVTQFPSHSVIEKGQTVTLRCDPISGHDNLYWYRRVMGKEIKFLLHFVKESKQDESGMPNNRFLAERTGGTYSTLKVQPAELEDSGVYFCASSHLGESYGYTFGSGTRLTVV.

The chain carries TRBV19 and TRBJ2-4, with 9 bases identical to TRBD1. In germline, CDR1 is LNHDA, CDR2 SQIVND (reference sequence). This CDR3 has 15 residues. Unmatched junction bases numbered 10, after V lost 4 bases and J lost 9 bases. The CDR3 loop is CASSTPGQGRFIQYF. The CDR3 coding sequence is TGTGCCAGTAGTACTCCGGGACAGGGTCGGTTCATTCAGTACTTC.

The genes are TRBV9 and TRBJ2-3, with D possibly matching TRBD2 (6 bases). Trimming cost V 3 bases and J 9 bases, with 14 bases left between them. Germline CDR1 is SGDLS and CDR2 is YYNGEE. CDR3 size: 13 residues. CDR3: CASSEQTGVTQYF. CDR3 sequence (DNA): TGTGCCAGCAGCGAGCAGACGGGAGTCACGCAGTATTTT. The full variable domain, its missing parts supplied by reference TRBV9 and TRBJ2-3, is DSGVTQTPKHLITATGQRVTLRCSPRSGDLSVYWYQQSLDQGLQFLIQYYNGEERAKGNILERFSAQQFPDLHSELNLSSLELGDSALYFCASSEQTGVTQYFGPGTRLTVL.

J is TRBJ2-7 and V is TRBV6-5, with D perhaps TRBD1 (6 bases). The ends were cut back, 6 bases at V and 3 bases at J, with 15 bases in the middle. The CDR3 is 14 amino acids. Germline V gene lookup returns CDR1 MNHEY and CDR2 SVGAGI. CDR3 coding DNA: TGTGCCAGCAGCTTACACGGACAGATCTACGAGCAGTACTTC. As protein: CASSLHGQIYEQYF.

This chain connects TRBV10-2 to TRBJ2-7; 14 bases are a match to TRBD2. The CDR3 totals 15 residues. The V segment lost 5 bases and the J segment 5 bases; nucleotides outside the gene matches: 5. The germline V gene has CDR1 WSHSY and CDR2 SAAADI. The DNA for the CDR3 is TGCGCCAGCAGTCGAACGGGACTAGCGGGGGACGAGCAGTACTTC. This sequence encodes CASSRTGLAGDEQYF.

The chain links TRBV12-3 or TRBV12-4 to TRBJ1-1, with D possibly matching TRBD1 (5 bases). Trimming left V 6 bases short and J 8 bases short, with 16 bases between. This CDR3 spans 13 amino acids. The CDR3: CASSHNTGIEAFF. The CDR3 bases are TGTGCCAGCAGCCACAATACAGGCATAGAAGCTTTCTTT.

The chain uses TRBV5-6 and TRBJ1-5; 8 bases fit TRBD1. After removal of 5 bases from V and 5 bases from J, the junction contained 12 bases not matched to a gene. CDR1 and CDR2 (germline): SGHDT, YYEEEE. The CDR3 is 16 amino acids. CDR3 in DNA: TGTGCCAGCAGTTTCCGGACAGGGCAAGGGGATCAGCCCCAGCATTTT. Protein sequence: CASSFRTGQGDQPQHF.

This chain connects TRBV28 to TRBJ1-3; TRBD1 matches 7 bases. This CDR3 contains 16 residues. CDR1 is MDHEN, CDR2 SYDVKM, per germline. V lost 0 bases, J lost 1 base, and 3 bases stayed unmatched. CDR3 coding DNA: TGTGCCAGCAGTTTATGGGCCAGGGGGTCTGGAAACACCATATATTTT. The encoded protein is CASSLWARGSGNTIYF.

The genes are TRBV7-3 and TRBJ2-3; TRBD2 matches at 8 bases. CDR1 is SGHTA and CDR2 is FQGTGA in the germline V gene. This CDR3 is built from 15 residues. Trimming took 11 bases from V and 0 from J; bases not matched to a gene: 10. This chain's CDR3 is CASSPGLASTDTQYF. CDR3 sequence (DNA): TGTGCCTCAAGCCCTGGACTAGCTAGCACAGATACGCAGTATTTT.

The CDR3 protein is CATRRGTGGTGELFF. The CDR3 DNA sequence: TGTGCCACCCGGCGGGGGACAGGGGGTACCGGGGAGCTGTTTTTT. J is TRBJ2-2 and V is TRBV19; TRBD1 matches 11 bases. CDR3 length equals 15 residues. The germline CDR1 and CDR2 sequences are LNHDA and SQIVND (reference sequence). The V gene end was trimmed by 10 bases and the J gene end by 5 bases; junction bases not matched to a gene: 9.

The V call is TRBV18, the J call TRBJ1-2; D uncertain. With 1 base removed from V and 6 bases from J, the gap between germline ends came to 9 bases. Germline CDR1 reads KGHSH; CDR2 reads LQKENI. The CDR3 is 13 residues long. This CDR3 reads CASSPLGRDGYTF. Here the CDR3 DNA reads TGTGCCAGCTCACCACTCGGGAGGGATGGCTACACCTTC.

This chain uses TRBV27 with TRBJ2-1; D not certain. The CDR3 runs 14 residues. Germline CDR1 is MNHEY and CDR2 is SMNVEV (reference sequence). V was trimmed by 5 bases and J by 4 bases, leaving 12 bases between them. The CDR3 nucleotides read TGTGCCAGCAGTCCCCTGTCTACTTACAATGAGCAGTTCTTC. Translating gives CASSPLSTYNEQFF.

The chain has TRBV6-5 and TRBJ2-7; 10 bases align to TRBD2. Trimming removed 7 bases from V and 5 bases from J; junction bases left unmatched: 11. Germline CDR1 MNHEY, CDR2 SVGAGI. The CDR3 spans 15 residues. The CDR3 coding sequence is TGTGCCAGCACCCCCCTACTAGCGGGGAATGACGAGCAGTACTTC. Protein sequence: CASTPLLAGNDEQYF.

This clone was seen once. CDR3 DNA sequence: TGTGCCAGCCGGCGTGTCGGACAGCTCTCTGGGGCCAACGTCCTGACTTTC. Protein: CASRRVGQLSGANVLTF. V gene TRBV27 combines with J gene TRBJ2-6; the D gene is possibly TRBD1 (6 bases). V was pared by 8 bases and J by 0 bases, with 17 bases between. This CDR3 region has 17 residues. The V gene's germline CDR1 is MNHEY and CDR2 SMNVEV (reference sequence).

The V and J genes are TRBV18 and TRBJ1-1, with 8 bases that match TRBD1. The V gene end was trimmed by 6 bases and the J gene end by 7 bases; junction bases not matched to a gene: 13. The V gene's germline CDR1 is KGHSH and CDR2 LQKENI. The CDR3 has 15 residues. CDR3 protein: CASSLNYQGAVEAFF. Here the CDR3 DNA reads TGTGCCAGCTCGCTAAACTATCAGGGGGCGGTTGAAGCTTTCTTT.

The rearrangement uses TRBV7-9 and TRBJ1-1; TRBD1 might be the D (5 bases). Germline assignment: CDR1 SEHNR and CDR2 FQNEAQ (reference sequence). The V end was cut by 3 bases, the J end by 1 base, with 12 bases between. The CDR3 has 15 amino acids. The CDR3 region has the DNA TGTGCCAGCAGCTTTGGGGGACTGAGGAACACTGAAGCTTTCTTT. Its translation: CASSFGGLRNTEAFF. Full variable domain (remainder filled in from reference TRBV7-9 and TRBJ1-1): DTGVSQNPRHKITKRGQNVTFRCDPISEHNRLYWYRQTLGQGPEFLTYFQNEAQLEKSRLLSDRFSAERPKGSFSTLEIQRTEQGDSAMYLCASSFGGLRNTEAFFGQGTRLTVV.